What follows is one TCR beta chain and its context. The data were obtained in a study of blood T cell repertoires in COVID-19. Turning to the study itself: Acute and convalescent COVID-19 samples came from the United States, Italy and Spain. Sources were T cells, B-cell-depleted T cells, or PBMCs; the material itself was cDNA or gDNA.

The repertoire was sequenced with immunoSEQ multiplex PCR; TCRdb's copy has only in-frame clones and lacks some. Found here are 200,000 to 300,000 clones, 80% to 90% of them singletons; the top ten hold 4% to 5%. CDR1 is SQVTM and CDR2 is ANQGSEA in the germline V gene. Deletions cut 2 bases from V and 7 bases from J, with 12 bases between. There are 12 residues in the CDR3. The sequence was obtained from a man between 60 and 75 years old with acute or convalescent COVID-19. V gene TRBV29-1 combines with J gene TRBJ2-7, with a possible D match to TRBD1 (6 bases). Source material: peripheral blood. The CDR3 sequence is CSVEQGPWEQYF. For the CDR3, the DNA is TGCAGCGTTGAACAGGGGCCTTGGGAGCAGTACTTC.